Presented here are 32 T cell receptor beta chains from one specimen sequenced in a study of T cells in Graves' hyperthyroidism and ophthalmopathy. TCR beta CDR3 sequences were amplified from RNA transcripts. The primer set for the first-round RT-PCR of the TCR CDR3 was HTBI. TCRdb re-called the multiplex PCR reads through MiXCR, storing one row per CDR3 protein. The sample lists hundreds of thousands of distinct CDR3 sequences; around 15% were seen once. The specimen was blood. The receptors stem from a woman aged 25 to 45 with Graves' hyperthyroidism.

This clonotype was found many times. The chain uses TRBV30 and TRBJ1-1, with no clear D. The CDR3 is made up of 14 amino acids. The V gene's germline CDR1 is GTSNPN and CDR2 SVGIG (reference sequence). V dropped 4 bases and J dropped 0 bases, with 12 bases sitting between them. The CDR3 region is CAWIPGFVNTEAFF. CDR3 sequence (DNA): TGTGCCTGGATACCGGGGTTTGTGAACACTGAAGCTTTCTTT.

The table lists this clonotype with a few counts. As DNA, the CDR3 is TGTGCCAGCAGTTCCAGACATTCCGAAGAGACCCAGTACTTC. The encoded protein is CASSSRHSEETQYF. The chain links TRBV6-1 to TRBJ2-5; D unresolved. This CDR3 contains 14 residues. V lost 5 bases to trimming and J lost 3 bases, with 13 bases between them. Looked up from germline, CDR1 is MNHNS and CDR2 is SASEGT.

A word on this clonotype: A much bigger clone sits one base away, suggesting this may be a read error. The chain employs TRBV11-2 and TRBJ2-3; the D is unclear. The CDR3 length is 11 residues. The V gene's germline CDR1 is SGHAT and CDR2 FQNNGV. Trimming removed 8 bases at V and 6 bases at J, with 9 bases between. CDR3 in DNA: TGTGCCAGCGGCCACTGGGATACGCAGTATTTT. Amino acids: CASGHWDTQYF.

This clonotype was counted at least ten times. The CDR3 nucleotides are TGTGCCAGCAGCGGAGGAGGGACTAGCGGGAGAGGAGGAAACATTCAGTACTTC. Translating it yields CASSGGGTSGRGGNIQYF. The rearrangement joins TRBV7-2 to TRBJ2-4; TRBD2 matches at 14 bases. With 5 bases clipped from V and 6 bases from J, the junction kept 12 bases outside the gene matches. Germline V CDR1 and CDR2: SGHTA, FQGNSA. The CDR3 runs 18 residues. Full variable domain (remainder filled in from reference TRBV7-2 and TRBJ2-4): GAGVSQSPSNKVTEKGKDVELRCDPISGHTALYWYRQSLGQGLEFLIYFQGNSAPDKSGLPSDRFSAERTGGSVSTLTIQRTQQEDSAVYLCASSGGGTSGRGGNIQYFGAGTRLSVL.

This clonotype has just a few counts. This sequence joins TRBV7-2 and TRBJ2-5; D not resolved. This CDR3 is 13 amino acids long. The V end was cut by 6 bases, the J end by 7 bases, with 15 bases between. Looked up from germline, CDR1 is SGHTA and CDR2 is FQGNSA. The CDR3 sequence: CASSFQSVRTQYF. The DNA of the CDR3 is TGTGCCAGCAGTTTTCAGTCCGTCAGGACCCAGTACTTC.

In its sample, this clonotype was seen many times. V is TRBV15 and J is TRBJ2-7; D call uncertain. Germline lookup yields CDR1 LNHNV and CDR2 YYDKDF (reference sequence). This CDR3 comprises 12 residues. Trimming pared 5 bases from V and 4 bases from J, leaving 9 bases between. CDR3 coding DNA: TGTGCCACCAGCCAGATGGGGTACGAGCAGTACTTC. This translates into CATSQMGYEQYF.

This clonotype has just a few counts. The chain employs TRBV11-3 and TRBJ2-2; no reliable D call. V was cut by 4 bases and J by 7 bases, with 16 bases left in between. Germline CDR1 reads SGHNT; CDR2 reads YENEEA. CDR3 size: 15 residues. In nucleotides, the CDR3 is TGTGCCAGCAGCTATCGGAGTAACACTAACGGGGAGCTGTTTTTT. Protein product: CASSYRSNTNGELFF.

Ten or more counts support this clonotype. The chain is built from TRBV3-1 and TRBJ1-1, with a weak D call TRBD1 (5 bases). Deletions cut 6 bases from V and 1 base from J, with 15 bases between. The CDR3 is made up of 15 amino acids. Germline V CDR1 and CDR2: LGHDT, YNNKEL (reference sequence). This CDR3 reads CASSLWGRANTEAFF. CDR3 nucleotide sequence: TGTGCCAGCAGTCTCTGGGGCAGGGCGAACACTGAAGCTTTCTTT.

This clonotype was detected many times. CDR3 DNA: TGTGCCAGCAGTGATCCCCGACAGATACAAGAGACCCAGTACTTC. Residues: CASSDPRQIQETQYF. The chain links TRBV25-1 to TRBJ2-5; the D gene is possibly TRBD1 (5 bases). Germline V CDR1 and CDR2: MGHDK, SYGVNS. This CDR3 spans 15 amino acids. Trimming took off 3 bases at V and 2 bases at J, with 13 bases between the two ends.

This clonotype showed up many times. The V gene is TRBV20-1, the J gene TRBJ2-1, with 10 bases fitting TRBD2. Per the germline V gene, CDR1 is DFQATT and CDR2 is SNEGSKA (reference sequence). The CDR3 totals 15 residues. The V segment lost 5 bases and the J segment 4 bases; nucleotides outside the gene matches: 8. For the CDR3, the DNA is TGCAGTGCTCAATTACTAGCGGGAAGGTACAATGAGCAGTTCTTC. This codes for CSAQLLAGRYNEQFF.

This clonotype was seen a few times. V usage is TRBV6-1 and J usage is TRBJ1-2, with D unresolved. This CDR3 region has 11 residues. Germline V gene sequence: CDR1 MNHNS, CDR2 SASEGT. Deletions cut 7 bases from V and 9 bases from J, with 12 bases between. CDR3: CASTDAESYTF. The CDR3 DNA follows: TGTGCCAGCACCGACGCCGAGAGCTACACCTTC.

The CDR3 DNA is TGTGCCAGCAGCTTGCCTCAGGGAACTGGCTACACCTTC. Translated: CASSLPQGTGYTF. The rearrangement links TRBV5-6 to TRBJ1-2; D perhaps matches TRBD1 (5 bases). The germline V gene has CDR1 SGHDT and CDR2 YYEEEE. CDR3 length equals 13 residues. Trimming stripped 1 base from V and 7 bases from J, with 11 bases between.

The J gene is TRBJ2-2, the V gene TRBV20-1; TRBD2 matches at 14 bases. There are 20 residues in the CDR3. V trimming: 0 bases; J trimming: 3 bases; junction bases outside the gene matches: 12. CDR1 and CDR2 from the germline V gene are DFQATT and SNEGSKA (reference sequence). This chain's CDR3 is CSARDPLGTSGSGDTGELFF. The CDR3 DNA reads TGCAGTGCTAGAGACCCCTTGGGGACTAGCGGGAGTGGGGACACCGGGGAGCTGTTTTTT.

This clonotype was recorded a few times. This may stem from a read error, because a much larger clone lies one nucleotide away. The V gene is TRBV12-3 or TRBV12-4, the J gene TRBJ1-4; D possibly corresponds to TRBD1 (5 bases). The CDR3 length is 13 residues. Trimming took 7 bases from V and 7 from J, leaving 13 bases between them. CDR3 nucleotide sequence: TGTGCCAGCACTCGGGACGGCCCTGAAAAACTGTTTTTT. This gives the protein CASTRDGPEKLFF.

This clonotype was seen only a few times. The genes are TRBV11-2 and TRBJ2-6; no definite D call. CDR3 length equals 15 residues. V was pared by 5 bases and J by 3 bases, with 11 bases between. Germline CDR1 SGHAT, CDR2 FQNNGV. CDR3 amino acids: CASSQPRVGANVLTF. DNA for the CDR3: TGTGCCAGCAGCCAACCCCGGGTTGGGGCCAACGTCCTGACTTTC. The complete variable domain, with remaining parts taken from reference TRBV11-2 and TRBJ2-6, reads EAGVAQSPRYKIIEKRQSVAFWCNPISGHATLYWYQQILGQGPKLLIQFQNNGVVDDSQLPKDRFSAERLKGVDSTLKIQPAKLEDSAVYLCASSQPRVGANVLTFGAGSRLTVL.

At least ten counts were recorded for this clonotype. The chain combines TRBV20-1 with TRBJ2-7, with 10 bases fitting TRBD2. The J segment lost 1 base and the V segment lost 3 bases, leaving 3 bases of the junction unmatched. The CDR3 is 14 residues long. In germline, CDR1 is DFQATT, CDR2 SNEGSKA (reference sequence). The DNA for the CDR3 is TGCAGTGCTAGCGAACTAGCGGGGTCCTACGAGCAGTACTTC. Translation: CSASELAGSYEQYF.

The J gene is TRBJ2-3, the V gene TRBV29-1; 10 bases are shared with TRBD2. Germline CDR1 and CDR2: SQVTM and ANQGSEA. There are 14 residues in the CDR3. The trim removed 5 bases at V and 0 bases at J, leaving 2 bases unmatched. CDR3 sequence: CSVSGRVSTDTQYF. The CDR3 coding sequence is TGCAGCGTTAGCGGGAGGGTTAGCACAGATACGCAGTATTTT.

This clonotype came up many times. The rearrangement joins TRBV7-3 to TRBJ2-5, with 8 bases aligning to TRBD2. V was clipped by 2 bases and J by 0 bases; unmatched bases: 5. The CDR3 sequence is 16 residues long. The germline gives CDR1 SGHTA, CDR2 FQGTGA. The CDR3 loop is CASSLGPGGYQETQYF. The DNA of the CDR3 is TGTGCCAGCAGCTTAGGGCCGGGGGGGTACCAAGAGACCCAGTACTTC. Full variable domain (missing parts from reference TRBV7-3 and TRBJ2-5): GAGVSQTPSNKVTEKGKYVELRCDPISGHTALYWYRQSLGQGPEFLIYFQGTGAADDSGLPNDRFFAVRPEGSVSTLKIQRTERGDSAVYLCASSLGPGGYQETQYFGPGTRLLVL.

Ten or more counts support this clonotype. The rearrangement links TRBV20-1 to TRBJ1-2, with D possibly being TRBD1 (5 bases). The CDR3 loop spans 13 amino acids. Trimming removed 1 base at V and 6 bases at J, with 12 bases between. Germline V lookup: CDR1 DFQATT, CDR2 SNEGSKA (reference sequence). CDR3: CSARVQQVDGYTF. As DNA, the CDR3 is TGCAGTGCTAGAGTCCAACAGGTTGATGGCTACACCTTC.

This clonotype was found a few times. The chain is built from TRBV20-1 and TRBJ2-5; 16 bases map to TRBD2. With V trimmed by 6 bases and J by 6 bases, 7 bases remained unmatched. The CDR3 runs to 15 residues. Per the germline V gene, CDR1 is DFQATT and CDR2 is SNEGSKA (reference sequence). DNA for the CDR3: TGCAGTGCGGGGACTAGCGGGAGGGCCGCGAAGACCCAGTACTTC. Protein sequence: CSAGTSGRAAKTQYF.

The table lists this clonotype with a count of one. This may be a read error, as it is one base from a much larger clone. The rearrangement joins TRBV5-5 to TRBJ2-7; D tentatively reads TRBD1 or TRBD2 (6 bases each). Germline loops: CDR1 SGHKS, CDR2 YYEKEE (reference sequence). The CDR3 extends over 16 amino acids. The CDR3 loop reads CASSQGGGRGVYEQYF. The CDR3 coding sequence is TGCGCCAGCAGCCAAGGAGGGGGGAGAGGGGTCTACGAGCAGTACTTC.

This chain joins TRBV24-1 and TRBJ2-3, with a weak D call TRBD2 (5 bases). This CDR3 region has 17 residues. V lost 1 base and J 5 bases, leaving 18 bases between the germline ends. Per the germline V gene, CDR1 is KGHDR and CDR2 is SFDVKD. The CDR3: CATSDFLGIGGRDTQYF. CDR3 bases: TGTGCCACCAGTGATTTTCTGGGGATCGGAGGTAGAGATACGCAGTATTTT.

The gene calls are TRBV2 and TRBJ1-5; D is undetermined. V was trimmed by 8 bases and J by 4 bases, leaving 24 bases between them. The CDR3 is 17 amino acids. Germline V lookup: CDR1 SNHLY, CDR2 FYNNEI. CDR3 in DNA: TGTGCCAGCCAAATGGGGTCGCCCAGGTTTCGGAATCAGCCCCAGCATTTT. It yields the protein CASQMGSPRFRNQPQHF. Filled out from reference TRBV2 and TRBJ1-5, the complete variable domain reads EPEVTQTPSHQVTQMGQEVILRCVPISNHLYFYWYRQILGQKVEFLVSFYNNEISEKSEIFDDQFSVERPDGSNFTLKIRSTKLEDSAMYFCASQMGSPRFRNQPQHFGDGTRLSIL.

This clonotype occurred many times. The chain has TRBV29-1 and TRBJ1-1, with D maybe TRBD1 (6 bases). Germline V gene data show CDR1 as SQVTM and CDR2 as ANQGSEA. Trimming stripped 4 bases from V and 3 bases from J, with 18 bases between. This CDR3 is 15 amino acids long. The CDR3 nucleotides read TGCAGCGTTGTGGGGGGGGGCGGATTGGACACTGAAGCTTTCTTT. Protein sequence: CSVVGGGGLDTEAFF.

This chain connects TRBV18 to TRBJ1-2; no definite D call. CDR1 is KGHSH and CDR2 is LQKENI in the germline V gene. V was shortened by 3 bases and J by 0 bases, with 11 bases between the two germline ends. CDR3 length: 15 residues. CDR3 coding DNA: TGTGCCAGCTCACCTCGGACGGAGACTAACTATGGCTACACCTTC. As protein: CASSPRTETNYGYTF. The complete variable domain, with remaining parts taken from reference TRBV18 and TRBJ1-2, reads NAGVMQNPRHLVRRRGQEARLRCSPMKGHSHVYWYRQLPEEGLKFMVYLQKENIIDESGMPKERFSAEFPKEGPSILRIQQVVRGDSAAYFCASSPRTETNYGYTFGSGTRLTVV.

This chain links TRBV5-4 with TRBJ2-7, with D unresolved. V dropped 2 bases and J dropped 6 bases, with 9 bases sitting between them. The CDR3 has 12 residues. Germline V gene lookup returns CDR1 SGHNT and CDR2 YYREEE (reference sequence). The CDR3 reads CASSLRVGEQYF. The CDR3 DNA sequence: TGTGCCAGCAGCTTACGGGTAGGCGAGCAGTACTTC. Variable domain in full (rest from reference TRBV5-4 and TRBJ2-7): ETGVTQSPTHLIKTRGQQVTLRCSSQSGHNTVSWYQQALGQGPQFIFQYYREEENGRGNFPPRFSGLQFPNYSSELNVNALELDDSALYLCASSLRVGEQYFGPGTRLTVT.

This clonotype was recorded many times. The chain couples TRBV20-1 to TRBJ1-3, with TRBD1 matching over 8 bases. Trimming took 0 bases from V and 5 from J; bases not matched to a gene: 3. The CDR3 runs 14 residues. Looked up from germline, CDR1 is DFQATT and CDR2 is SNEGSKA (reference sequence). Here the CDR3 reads CSAREDRVRNTIYF. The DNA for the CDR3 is TGCAGTGCTAGAGAGGACAGGGTGAGAAACACCATATATTTT.

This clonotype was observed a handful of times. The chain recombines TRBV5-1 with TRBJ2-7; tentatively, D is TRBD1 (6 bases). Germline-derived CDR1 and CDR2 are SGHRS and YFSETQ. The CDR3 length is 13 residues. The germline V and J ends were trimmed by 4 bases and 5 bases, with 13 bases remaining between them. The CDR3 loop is CASSIGQSNEQYF. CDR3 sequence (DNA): TGCGCCAGCAGCATTGGACAGTCAAACGAGCAGTACTTC. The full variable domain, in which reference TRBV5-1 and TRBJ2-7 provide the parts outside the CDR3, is KAGVTQTPRYLIKTRGQQVTLSCSPISGHRSVSWYQQTPGQGLQFLFEYFSETQRNKGNFPGRFSGRQFSNSRSEMNVSTLELGDSALYLCASSIGQSNEQYFGPGTRLTVT.

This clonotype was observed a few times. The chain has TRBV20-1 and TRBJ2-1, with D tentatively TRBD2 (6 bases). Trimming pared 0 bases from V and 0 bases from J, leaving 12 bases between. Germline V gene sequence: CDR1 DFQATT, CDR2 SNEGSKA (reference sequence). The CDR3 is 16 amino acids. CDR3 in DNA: TGCAGTGCTAGAGATGGGGGGATCCGCTCCTACAATGAGCAGTTCTTC. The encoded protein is CSARDGGIRSYNEQFF.

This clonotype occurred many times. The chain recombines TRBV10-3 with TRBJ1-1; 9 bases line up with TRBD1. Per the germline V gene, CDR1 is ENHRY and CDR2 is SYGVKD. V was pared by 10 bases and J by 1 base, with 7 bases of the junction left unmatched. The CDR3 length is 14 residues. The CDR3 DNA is TGTGCCACCCAGGGACAGGGAGGGAACACTGAAGCTTTCTTT. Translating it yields CATQGQGGNTEAFF.

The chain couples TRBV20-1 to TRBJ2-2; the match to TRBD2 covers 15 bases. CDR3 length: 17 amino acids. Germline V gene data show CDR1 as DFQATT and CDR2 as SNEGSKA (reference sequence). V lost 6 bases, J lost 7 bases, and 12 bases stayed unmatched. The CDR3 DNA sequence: TGCAGTGCATGGCGGACTAGCGGGAGGGCCGGGAACGGGGAGCTGTTTTTT. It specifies CSAWRTSGRAGNGELFF.

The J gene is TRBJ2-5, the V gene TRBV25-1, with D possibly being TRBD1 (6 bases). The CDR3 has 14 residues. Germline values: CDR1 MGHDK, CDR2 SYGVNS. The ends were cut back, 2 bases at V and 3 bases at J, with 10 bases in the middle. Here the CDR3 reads CASSERTDKETQYF. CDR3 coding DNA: TGTGCCAGCAGTGAAAGGACAGATAAAGAGACCCAGTACTTC.